What follows are 30 T cell receptor beta chains derived from one specimen sequenced in a study of response to subunit inactivated influenza vaccine. Via MiXCR, TCRdb re-called the RT-PCR reads, giving one row per CDR3 protein. The repertoire holds around 150,000 distinct CDR3 sequences, with 11% as singletons. The specimen comprised non-naive T cells sorted from PBMCs, sampled 35 to 45 days after vaccination. The receptors come from a man between 45 and 60 years old who received an inactivated influenza vaccine.

This clonotype appeared many times. V usage is TRBV5-1 and J usage is TRBJ2-1, with TRBD2 matching 15 bases. CDR1 is SGHRS, CDR2 YFSETQ, per germline. Trimming took 2 bases from V and 8 from J; bases not matched to a gene: 5. The CDR3 consists of 16 residues. DNA of the CDR3: TGCGCCAGCAGCTTCCGGACTAGCGGGGGGGCCGATGAGCAGTTCTTC. Translated, it gives CASSFRTSGGADEQFF.

In this sample, this clonotype turned up a few times. The chain employs TRBV7-2 and TRBJ2-1; D is perhaps TRBD2 (5 bases). The V end lost 2 bases, the J end lost 2 bases, and 10 bases lay between the germline ends. The V gene's germline CDR1 is SGHTA and CDR2 FQGNSA. The CDR3 is made up of 15 amino acids. The chain's CDR3 is CASSLKVATYNEQFF. CDR3 sequence (DNA): TGTGCCAGCAGCTTAAAGGTAGCGACCTACAATGAGCAGTTCTTC.

This clonotype was seen more than once but under ten times. The rearrangement uses TRBV10-3 and TRBJ2-1, with 12 nucleotides matching TRBD2. Germline V gene data show CDR1 as ENHRY and CDR2 as SYGVKD. J was trimmed by 6 bases and V by 10 bases; bases with no gene match: 4. This CDR3 has 13 amino acids. DNA of the CDR3: TGTGCCACCCTAGCGGGGGGGGGCAATGAGCAGTTCTTC. Protein sequence: CATLAGGGNEQFF.

CDR3 loop: CASSQDMDKNIQYF. The DNA for the CDR3 is TGCGCCAGCAGCCAAGACATGGACAAAAACATTCAGTACTTC. The chain employs TRBV4-3 and TRBJ2-4; D not resolved. In germline, CDR1 is LGHNA, CDR2 YSLEER. This CDR3 has 14 amino acids. The V end lost 0 bases, the J end lost 3 bases, and 6 bases lay between the germline ends.

The V call is TRBV5-1, the J call TRBJ2-7; D unclear. Germline V lookup: CDR1 SGHRS, CDR2 YFSETQ. V was pared by 2 bases and J by 2 bases, with 8 bases between. The CDR3 is made up of 13 amino acids. The CDR3 protein is CASSLNGPYEQYF. The CDR3 DNA reads TGCGCCAGCAGCTTAAACGGGCCCTACGAGCAGTACTTC.

For this clonotype: At one boundary the junction diverges from the germline segment, which might be a read error. The chain joins TRBV29-1 to TRBJ1-2; D ambiguous. CDR3 length: 8 residues. Germline V gene sequence: CDR1 SQVTM, CDR2 ANQGSEA. This CDR3 is CSVGESDF. For the CDR3, the DNA is TGCAGCGTTGGTGAGAGTGATTTC.

In its sample, this clonotype was seen a few times. The rearrangement uses TRBV19 and TRBJ2-7; D is undetermined. This CDR3 comprises 13 residues. Germline V gene data show CDR1 as LNHDA and CDR2 as SQIVND (reference sequence). Trimming removed 3 bases from V and 4 bases from J, with 10 bases in between. The DNA of the CDR3 is TGTGCCAGTAGTATTTTTTTGGGGTACGAGCAGTACTTC. Translating gives CASSIFLGYEQYF.

This clonotype was recorded a few times. The chain employs TRBV14 and TRBJ1-4; 11 bases align to TRBD1. J gave up 2 bases and V 6 bases, and 2 bases lay outside the gene matches. The germline V gene encodes CDR1 SGHDN and CDR2 FVKESK. There are 15 residues in the CDR3. CDR3 bases: TGTGCCAGCAGTCGGGACAGGGGGACTAATGAAAAACTGTTTTTT. Protein sequence: CASSRDRGTNEKLFF.

The CDR3 spells CASSLMGQGSEKLFF. The CDR3 nucleotides are TGCGCCAGCAGCTTGATGGGCCAGGGTTCAGAAAAACTGTTTTTT. The chain carries TRBV5-1 and TRBJ1-4; maybe TRBD1 (5 bases). In germline, CDR1 is SGHRS, CDR2 YFSETQ. V was trimmed by 1 base and J by 8 bases, leaving 15 bases between them. The CDR3 loop spans 15 amino acids.

V gene TRBV28 combines with J gene TRBJ2-3; no definite D call. V shed 7 bases and J shed 8 bases, with 16 bases lying between them. The CDR3 has 13 amino acids. Per germline, CDR1 MDHEN and CDR2 SYDVKM. CDR3 residues: CASNGGWPSTQYF. CDR3 DNA: TGTGCCAGCAACGGCGGATGGCCCAGTACGCAGTATTTT. Supplemented by reference TRBV28 and TRBJ2-3, the full variable domain reads DVKVTQSSRYLVKRTGEKVFLECVQDMDHENMFWYRQDPGLGLRLIYFSYDVKMKEKGDIPEGYSVSREKKERFSLILESASTNQTSMYLCASNGGWPSTQYFGPGTRLTVL.

This clonotype was counted between two and nine times. CDR3 DNA: TGCAGTGCCCTCCCATCCGGGACTGACTATGGCTACACCTTC. It is translated as CSALPSGTDYGYTF. This chain uses TRBV20-1 with TRBJ1-2, with D perhaps TRBD1 (5 bases). Germline CDR1 DFQATT, CDR2 SNEGSKA (reference sequence). The germline V and J ends were trimmed by 6 bases and 3 bases, with 17 bases remaining between them. This CDR3 region has 14 residues.

This clonotype was seen repeatedly, ten times or more. One end of the junction is discordant with germline, which a read error may explain. This chain links TRBV7-7 with TRBJ2-5, with 7 bases aligning to TRBD2. Germline V gene data show CDR1 as SSHAT and CDR2 as FNYEAQ (reference sequence). The CDR3 covers 15 residues. The DNA of the CDR3 is TGTGCTAGCAGCCCAGGACTAGGGAGGTCAGAGACCCAGTACTTC. Its protein product is CASSPGLGRSETQYF. The complete variable domain, with remaining parts taken from reference TRBV7-7 and TRBJ2-5, reads GAGVSQSPRYKVTKRGQDVTLRCDPISSHATLYWYQQALGQGPEFLTYFNYEAQPDKSGLPSDRFSAERPEGSISTLTIQRTEQRDSAMYRCASSPGLGRSETQYFGPGTRLLVL.

In its sample, this clonotype was seen many times. This chain connects TRBV29-1 to TRBJ1-1; TRBD1 matches 11 bases. The CDR3 has 12 residues. J was trimmed by 6 bases and V by 7 bases; bases with no gene match: 4. Germline-derived CDR1 and CDR2 are SQVTM and ANQGSEA. The CDR3 DNA reads as TGCAGCGCCCAGGACAGGGGGCCTGAAGCTTTCTTT. Protein sequence: CSAQDRGPEAFF.

In this sample, this clonotype turned up many times. CDR3 amino acids: CAISEEGRAYTF. The CDR3 DNA sequence: TGTGCCATCAGTGAGGAGGGTAGGGCCTACACCTTC. V and J are TRBV10-3 and TRBJ1-2; D ambiguous. The CDR3 is 12 residues long. Trimming shortened V by 2 bases and J by 10 bases, and 11 bases separated the two germline ends. The germline V gene encodes CDR1 ENHRY and CDR2 SYGVKD.

The CDR3 is CASSPSWKSGGAVDEQFF. CDR3 nucleotides: TGTGCCAGCAGCCCGAGTTGGAAAAGCGGGGGGGCCGTGGATGAGCAGTTCTTC. J is TRBJ2-1 and V is TRBV5-6; 10 positions agree with TRBD2. Germline lookup yields CDR1 SGHDT and CDR2 YYEEEE. J was trimmed by 8 bases and V by 4 bases; bases with no gene match: 18. This CDR3 contains 18 residues. The entire variable domain, with the rest obtained from reference TRBV5-6 and TRBJ2-1, is as follows: DAGVTQSPTHLIKTRGQQVTLRCSPKSGHDTVSWYQQALGQGPQFIFQYYEEEERQRGNFPDRFSGHQFPNYSSELNVNALLLGDSALYLCASSPSWKSGGAVDEQFFGPGTRLTVL.

The J gene is TRBJ2-3, the V gene TRBV9, with TRBD2 matching 7 bases. CDR3 length: 16 residues. The germline V gene encodes CDR1 SGDLS and CDR2 YYNGEE. With 0 bases clipped from V and 4 bases from J, the junction kept 8 bases outside the gene matches. The CDR3 DNA is TGTGCCAGCAGCGTAGGATCGGGGGGATACGCAGATACGCAGTATTTT. Encoded protein: CASSVGSGGYADTQYF.

The table lists this clonotype with many counts. The V call is TRBV20-1, the J call TRBJ2-3, with 13 positions matching TRBD2. The CDR3 is 14 residues long. V was pared by 6 bases and J by 2 bases, with 2 bases of the junction left unmatched. Looked up from germline, CDR1 is DFQATT and CDR2 is SNEGSKA (reference sequence). CDR3 sequence (DNA): TGCAGTGCACTAGCGGGGGGGAACACAGATACGCAGTATTTT. It encodes CSALAGGNTDTQYF.

The chain uses TRBV7-9 and TRBJ1-6; possibly TRBD1 for D (6 bases). The CDR3 loop spans 16 amino acids. Germline loops: CDR1 SEHNR, CDR2 FQNEAQ (reference sequence). V was trimmed by 6 bases and J by 5 bases, leaving 17 bases between them. This chain's CDR3 is CASRSAGASNNSPLHF. The DNA for the CDR3 is TGTGCCAGCAGATCCGCGGGGGCTAGCAATAATTCACCCCTCCACTTT.

This rearrangement joins TRBV2 to TRBJ2-5; 9 bases align to TRBD1. With V trimmed by 6 bases and J by 7 bases, 12 bases remained unmatched. There are 15 residues in the CDR3. Germline loops: CDR1 SNHLY, CDR2 FYNNEI. CDR3 region: CASSPPGTGRGTQYF. Here the CDR3 DNA reads TGTGCCAGCAGCCCCCCCGGGACAGGGAGGGGGACCCAGTACTTC.

In this sample, this clonotype is medium-sized. The rearrangement links TRBV24-1 to TRBJ2-1; TRBD2 might be the D (6 bases). The CDR3 has 13 residues. The ends were cut back, 4 bases at V and 10 bases at J, with 13 bases in the middle. Germline-derived CDR1 and CDR2 are KGHDR and SFDVKD. The CDR3 region is CATSEGTRAEQFF. The CDR3 DNA is TGTGCCACCAGTGAGGGGACTCGCGCGGAGCAGTTCTTC.

This clonotype was observed a few times. The chain employs TRBV18 and TRBJ2-3; D is possibly TRBD2 (5 bases). The CDR3 sequence is 14 residues long. Germline-derived CDR1 and CDR2 are KGHSH and LQKENI. The V and J ends lost 3 bases and 2 bases respectively, with 9 bases between them. The CDR3 reads CASSPIDYTDTQYF. In DNA form, the CDR3 reads TGTGCCAGCTCACCTATCGACTACACAGATACGCAGTATTTT.

The J gene is TRBJ1-6, the V gene TRBV11-2; D may be TRBD1 (6 bases). This CDR3 comprises 14 residues. Germline-derived CDR1 and CDR2 are SGHAT and FQNNGV. Deletions cut 7 bases from V and 9 bases from J, with 16 bases between. The CDR3, as DNA: TGTGCCAGCACCTATGCGGGGGGGGCTTCACCCCTCCACTTT. Translating gives CASTYAGGASPLHF. The whole variable domain, filled in from reference TRBV11-2 and TRBJ1-6, reads EAGVAQSPRYKIIEKRQSVAFWCNPISGHATLYWYQQILGQGPKLLIQFQNNGVVDDSQLPKDRFSAERLKGVDSTLKIQPAKLEDSAVYLCASTYAGGASPLHFGNGTRLTVT.

This clonotype was seen more than once but under ten times. The genes are TRBV6-2 or TRBV6-3 and TRBJ2-7, with 11 bases that match TRBD2. CDR3 length: 17 residues. V lost 6 bases to trimming and J lost 2 bases; unmatched junction nucleotides: 12. CDR1 and CDR2 from the germline V gene are MNHEY and SVGEGT. CDR3 in amino acids: CASSRATSGARPYEQYF. The CDR3 nucleotides are TGTGCCAGCAGCCGAGCGACTAGCGGGGCGCGCCCCTACGAGCAGTACTTC.

This clonotype was seen a handful of times. The genes are TRBV7-8 and TRBJ2-5; D unclear. V dropped 0 bases and J dropped 5 bases, with 13 bases sitting between them. The germline CDR1 and CDR2 sequences are SGHVS and FQNEAQ. CDR3 length: 15 amino acids. The CDR3 protein is CASSLAQAGRETQYF. Here the CDR3 DNA reads TGTGCCAGCAGCTTAGCGCAGGCCGGTAGGGAGACCCAGTACTTC.

The chain employs TRBV19 and TRBJ1-2, with 8 bases that match TRBD1. Germline CDR1 reads LNHDA; CDR2 reads SQIVND (reference sequence). The V segment lost 7 bases and the J segment 4 bases; nucleotides outside the gene matches: 11. This CDR3 region has 15 residues. As DNA, the CDR3 is TGTGCCAGTATTCCAGGGGGCCTAGACACCTATGGCTACACCTTC. It codes for CASIPGGLDTYGYTF.

This clonotype came up a few times. This chain joins TRBV29-1 and TRBJ2-1; D may be TRBD2 (5 bases). Germline V CDR1 and CDR2: SQVTM, ANQGSEA. This CDR3 comprises 12 residues. V shed 0 bases and J shed 7 bases, with 7 bases lying between them. The CDR3: CSVEDSGNEQFF. In nucleotides, the CDR3 is TGCAGCGTTGAAGATTCGGGGAATGAGCAGTTCTTC.

This clonotype was detected ten times or more. The CDR3 reads CASSSRHAEAFF. As DNA, the CDR3 is TGTGCCAGCAGTAGCCGGCACGCTGAAGCTTTCTTT. This chain uses TRBV28 with TRBJ1-1; D gene uncertain. The CDR3 loop spans 12 amino acids. The V end lost 5 bases, the J end lost 6 bases, and 10 bases lay between the germline ends. CDR1 and CDR2 from the germline V gene are MDHEN and SYDVKM.

V and J are TRBV7-9 and TRBJ2-3; D is undetermined. The CDR3 sequence is 15 residues long. Per germline, CDR1 SEHNR and CDR2 FQNEAQ (reference sequence). V gave up 5 bases and J gave up 2 bases, with 14 bases separating them. Here the CDR3 reads CASSRSQSLTDTQYF. The CDR3 DNA sequence: TGTGCCAGCAGCAGATCCCAGAGCCTCACAGATACGCAGTATTTT.

This clonotype was counted a few times. The rearrangement uses TRBV14 and TRBJ2-1, with 8 bases matching TRBD2. Germline V gives CDR1 SGHDN, CDR2 FVKESK. The CDR3 has 16 residues. V lost 4 bases and J lost 3; bases outside the gene matches: 8. In DNA form, the CDR3 reads TGTGCCAGCAGCCCGTTGGGGCGGGAGGACTACAATGAGCAGTTCTTC. As protein: CASSPLGREDYNEQFF. The full variable domain, in which reference TRBV14 and TRBJ2-1 provide the parts outside the CDR3, is EAGVTQFPSHSVIEKGQTVTLRCDPISGHDNLYWYRRVMGKEIKFLLHFVKESKQDESGMPNNRFLAERTGGTYSTLKVQPAELEDSGVYFCASSPLGREDYNEQFFGPGTRLTVL.

The V call is TRBV19, the J call TRBJ1-5, with a weak D call TRBD1 (6 bases). The CDR3 is made up of 13 amino acids. Germline CDR1 and CDR2: LNHDA and SQIVND (reference sequence). The V end lost 6 bases, the J end lost 3 bases, and 9 bases lay between the germline ends. The CDR3 here is CASRDSYNQPQHF. CDR3 in DNA: TGTGCCAGTAGGGACAGCTACAATCAGCCCCAGCATTTT.